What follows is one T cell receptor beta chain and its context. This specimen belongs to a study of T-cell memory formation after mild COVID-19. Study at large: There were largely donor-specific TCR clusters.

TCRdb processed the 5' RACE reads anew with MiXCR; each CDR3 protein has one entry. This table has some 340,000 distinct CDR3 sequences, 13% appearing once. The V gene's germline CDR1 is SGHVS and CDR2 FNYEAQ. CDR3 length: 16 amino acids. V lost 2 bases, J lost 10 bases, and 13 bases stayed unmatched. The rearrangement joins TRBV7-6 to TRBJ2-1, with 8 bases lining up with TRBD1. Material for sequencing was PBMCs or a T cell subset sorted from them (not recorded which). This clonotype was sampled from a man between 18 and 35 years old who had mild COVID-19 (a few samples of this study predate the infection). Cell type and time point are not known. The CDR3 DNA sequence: TGTGCCAGCAGCTTAACCTCGCAGGGGGCTTCGGAGGAGCAGTTCTTC. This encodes CASSLTSQGASEEQFF.